This entry lists 30 T cell receptor beta chains sequenced from one sample in a study of T cells in Graves' hyperthyroidism and ophthalmopathy. RNA transcripts provided the source from which TCR beta CDR3 regions were amplified. HTBI primers drove first-round RT-PCR of the TCR CDR3. TCRdb redid the calling of the multiplex PCR reads with MiXCR, one entry per CDR3 protein. There are 300,000 to 450,000 distinct CDR3 sequences in the sample; about 15% occur only once, and 15% to 20% lies in the top ten. The sample comprised blood. The receptors derive from a woman in her twenties or thirties with Graves' ophthalmopathy.

This clonotype was seen repeatedly, ten times or more. This chain connects TRBV12-3 or TRBV12-4 to TRBJ1-3; unclear D gene. V was cut by 3 bases and J by 8 bases, with 11 bases left in between. This CDR3 has 13 amino acids. The CDR3 here is CASSFSGVDTIYF. CDR3 nucleotides: TGTGCCAGCAGTTTCAGCGGCGTGGACACCATATATTTT.

This clonotype occurred many times. The genes are TRBV13 and TRBJ2-1; D perhaps matches TRBD2 (5 bases). The CDR3 runs 13 residues. V was shortened by 3 bases and J by 8 bases, with 11 bases between the two germline ends. Germline CDR1 PRHDT, CDR2 FYEKMQ (reference sequence). CDR3 DNA sequence: TGTGCCAGCAGCTTTACTAGTGCACATGAGCAGTTCTTC. This sequence encodes CASSFTSAHEQFF. Together with reference TRBV13 and TRBJ2-1, the CDR3 gives the full variable domain: AAGVIQSPRHLIKEKRETATLKCYPIPRHDTVYWYQQGPGQDPQFLISFYEKMQSDKGSIPDRFSAQQFSDYHSELNMSSLELGDSALYFCASSFTSAHEQFFGPGTRLTVL.

This clonotype appeared many times. This chain joins TRBV7-2 and TRBJ2-5; D remains unclear. Trimming stripped 1 base from V and 5 bases from J, with 11 bases between. The germline gives CDR1 SGHTA, CDR2 FQGNSA. The CDR3 sequence is 14 residues long. CDR3 in DNA: TGTGCCAGCAGCTTAGGAGGTGATCGTGAGACCCAGTACTTC. This translates into CASSLGGDRETQYF.

This clonotype was recorded once. This may come from a read error, since a much larger clone is one base off. The rearrangement joins TRBV2 to TRBJ1-2; TRBD1 might be the D (6 bases). From germline, CDR1 is SNHLY and CDR2 FYNNEI. V lost 4 bases and J 4 bases, leaving 16 bases between the germline ends. This CDR3 spans 15 amino acids. The chain's CDR3 is CASSAGHPKPYGYTF. CDR3 coding DNA: TGTGCCAGCAGTGCGGGACACCCAAAACCCTATGGCTACACCTTC.

This clonotype was observed a few times. This may arise from a read error, as a much more abundant clone is one base away. The gene calls are TRBV11-2 and TRBJ1-1; D might be TRBD1 (5 bases). Per the germline V gene, CDR1 is SGHAT and CDR2 is FQNNGV. The CDR3 consists of 17 residues. The CDR3 nucleotides read TGTGCCAGCAGCCGACCAGAGACAGACCCAATGAACACTGGAGCTTTCTTT. It is translated as CASSRPETDPMNTGAFF. The whole variable domain, filled in from reference TRBV11-2 and TRBJ1-1, reads EAGVAQSPRYKIIEKRQSVAFWCNPISGHATLYWYQQILGQGPKLLIQFQNNGVVDDSQLPKDRFSAERLKGVDSTLKIQPAKLEDSAVYLCASSRPETDPMNTGAFFGQGTRLTVV.

This chain uses TRBV30 with TRBJ1-2; D not resolved. The germline gives CDR1 GTSNPN, CDR2 SVGIG (reference sequence). The CDR3 is 12 amino acids. The V gene lost 2 bases and the J gene lost 4 bases, with 8 bases spanning the gap. Here the CDR3 reads CAWSRGGYGYTF. The CDR3, as DNA: TGTGCCTGGAGTCGTGGCGGCTATGGCTACACCTTC.

This clonotype was counted many times. V and J are TRBV7-9 and TRBJ2-7; 7 bases agree with TRBD1. CDR1 and CDR2 (germline): SEHNR, FQNEAQ (reference sequence). After removal of 3 bases from V and 6 bases from J, the junction contained 5 bases not matched to a gene. The CDR3 totals 13 residues. The CDR3 bases are TGTGCCAGCAGCTTCGGGACAGCCTTCGAGCAGTACTTC. Translating it yields CASSFGTAFEQYF.

This clonotype was observed many times. The chain carries TRBV27 and TRBJ2-7; D remains ambiguous. The germline V gene has CDR1 MNHEY and CDR2 SMNVEV (reference sequence). The CDR3 has 12 amino acids. The V end was cut by 6 bases, the J end by 2 bases, with 8 bases between. CDR3: CASRGLTYEQYF. CDR3 nucleotides: TGTGCCAGCAGGGGTTTGACCTACGAGCAGTACTTC.

The chain is built from TRBV9 and TRBJ2-1; 10 nucleotides align to TRBD2. The CDR3 contains 19 residues. CDR1 and CDR2 from the germline V gene are SGDLS and YYNGEE. With V trimmed by 4 bases and J by 8 bases, 21 bases remained unmatched. The CDR3 coding sequence is TGTGCCAGCAGCATAAATCCTGCCCCAGCGGGGGGGATTCGATATGAGCAGTTCTTC. This sequence encodes CASSINPAPAGGIRYEQFF.

The V gene is TRBV6-2 or TRBV6-3, the J gene TRBJ1-5; the D gene is possibly TRBD1 (5 bases). CDR1 MNHEY and CDR2 SVGEGT come from the germline V gene. Trimming shortened V by 0 bases and J by 5 bases, and 8 bases separated the two germline ends. The CDR3 spans 14 residues. The CDR3 DNA sequence: TGTGCCAGCAGTTACTCGGGGGGTTATCAGCCCCAGCATTTT. This sequence encodes CASSYSGGYQPQHF.

This clonotype turned up a few times. The chain couples TRBV5-1 to TRBJ1-1, with D uncertain. The V end lost 5 bases, the J end lost 5 bases, and 13 bases lay between the germline ends. CDR1 and CDR2 (germline): SGHRS, YFSETQ. The CDR3 covers 13 residues. CDR3 DNA sequence: TGCGCCAGCAGTAAAGACCTGGTAACTGAAGCTTTCTTT. Encoded protein: CASSKDLVTEAFF. Full variable domain (rest looked up from reference TRBV5-1 and TRBJ1-1): KAGVTQTPRYLIKTRGQQVTLSCSPISGHRSVSWYQQTPGQGLQFLFEYFSETQRNKGNFPGRFSGRQFSNSRSEMNVSTLELGDSALYLCASSKDLVTEAFFGQGTRLTVV.

This clonotype has more than one count but fewer than ten. The CDR3 coding sequence is TGTGCCAGCAGTTTAGTTGGTTACACCGGGGAGCTGTTTTTT. Translating it yields CASSLVGYTGELFF. V gene TRBV27 combines with J gene TRBJ2-2; D not resolved. V shed 2 bases and J shed 3 bases, with 7 bases lying between them. Germline values: CDR1 MNHEY, CDR2 SMNVEV (reference sequence). The CDR3 totals 14 residues.

This clonotype was observed many times. The chain uses TRBV10-3 and TRBJ2-3; TRBD2 agrees at 11 bases. Trimming removed 6 bases from V and 3 bases from J; junction bases left unmatched: 2. Looked up from germline, CDR1 is ENHRY and CDR2 is SYGVKD. The CDR3 totals 14 residues. The CDR3 loop reads CAISSSGGTDTQYF. CDR3 nucleotides: TGTGCCATCAGCTCTAGCGGGGGGACAGATACGCAGTATTTT.

This clonotype has ten or more counts. The chain recombines TRBV6-1 with TRBJ1-3; D is unclear. This CDR3 is 13 amino acids long. V was cut by 2 bases and J by 8 bases, with 10 bases left in between. Germline CDR1 reads MNHNS; CDR2 reads SASEGT. This chain's CDR3 is CASSESHGDTIYF. The CDR3 DNA is TGTGCCAGCAGTGAAAGTCACGGTGACACCATATATTTT.

This clonotype was detected only a few times. At one boundary the junction diverges from the germline segment, which might be a read error. The genes are TRBV28 and TRBJ2-7; D unclear. CDR1 and CDR2 from the germline V gene are MDHEN and SYDVKM. The CDR3 has 11 amino acids. The CDR3 DNA is TGTACCAGCAAAAGGGTCTACGAGCAGTACTTC. This sequence encodes CTSKRVYEQYF.

This clonotype showed up many times. The rearrangement links TRBV6-5 to TRBJ2-7; TRBD1 matches 7 bases. Per the germline V gene, CDR1 is MNHEY and CDR2 is SVGAGI. V trimming: 0 bases; J trimming: 4 bases; junction bases outside the gene matches: 24. This CDR3 comprises 21 residues. The chain's CDR3 is CASSYSPGDREPWNALYEQYF. CDR3 nucleotides: TGTGCCAGCAGTTACTCGCCAGGAGACAGGGAACCTTGGAACGCGTTGTACGAGCAGTACTTC.

A single count supports this clonotype. The CDR3 protein is CASSLLGESGELFF. Written as DNA, the CDR3 is TGTGCCAGCAGCTTACTGGGTGAATCCGGGGAGCTGTTTTTT. This chain uses TRBV7-8 with TRBJ2-2; no clear D gene. The CDR3 runs to 14 residues. Germline values: CDR1 SGHVS, CDR2 FQNEAQ. The V end was cut by 2 bases, the J end by 6 bases, with 10 bases between.

This clonotype was detected ten times or more. This chain joins TRBV11-2 and TRBJ2-3; TRBD2 agrees at 9 bases. Germline CDR1 SGHAT, CDR2 FQNNGV. V dropped 0 bases and J dropped 1; count of bases not matched to a gene: 5. The CDR3 contains 17 residues. CDR3 bases: TGTGCCAGCAGCTTAGATTTGCGGGGGGGCCGCACAGATACGCAGTATTTT. This sequence encodes CASSLDLRGGRTDTQYF. The entire variable domain, with the rest obtained from reference TRBV11-2 and TRBJ2-3, is as follows: EAGVAQSPRYKIIEKRQSVAFWCNPISGHATLYWYQQILGQGPKLLIQFQNNGVVDDSQLPKDRFSAERLKGVDSTLKIQPAKLEDSAVYLCASSLDLRGGRTDTQYFGPGTRLTVL.

This clonotype showed up many times. The rearrangement joins TRBV28 to TRBJ2-1, with D perhaps given as TRBD1 or TRBD2 (5 bases each). Trimming took 3 bases from V and 8 from J, leaving 20 bases between them. CDR1 is MDHEN, CDR2 SYDVKM, per germline. This CDR3 is 16 amino acids long. DNA of the CDR3: TGTGCCAGCAGTTTCGGGGCAGGTTCCAATGGGGATGAGCAGTTCTTC. As protein: CASSFGAGSNGDEQFF.

In its sample, this clonotype was seen a few times. The gene calls are TRBV6-1 and TRBJ1-1, with D uncertain. Between the trimmed V and J ends, which lost 8 bases and 1 base, there was a span of 11 bases. Per the germline V gene, CDR1 is MNHNS and CDR2 is SASEGT. The CDR3 spans 13 residues. The CDR3 here is CASARVRNTEAFF. CDR3 DNA sequence: TGTGCCAGCGCAAGGGTAAGGAACACTGAAGCTTTCTTT.

This clonotype showed up just a few times. This sequence joins TRBV20-1 and TRBJ2-5, with D possibly TRBD2 on 6 matching bases. Germline V lookup: CDR1 DFQATT, CDR2 SNEGSKA (reference sequence). The CDR3 sequence is 16 residues long. V lost 0 bases to trimming and J lost 2 bases, with 16 bases between them. The CDR3 DNA reads as TGCAGTGCTAGAGACCCCACGGCGGGGCTACAAGAGACCCAGTACTTC. Its protein product is CSARDPTAGLQETQYF.

This sequence joins TRBV6-1 and TRBJ1-2, with 7 nucleotides matching TRBD1. Trimming at V came to 7 bases and at J to 2 bases, leaving 4 bases not matched to a gene. This CDR3 has 13 amino acids. Germline CDR1 MNHNS, CDR2 SASEGT. The chain's CDR3 is CASTPGQNYGYTF. CDR3 bases: TGTGCCAGCACCCCGGGACAGAACTATGGCTACACCTTC.

V gene TRBV5-6 combines with J gene TRBJ1-1, with D uncertain. Germline V CDR1 and CDR2: SGHDT, YYEEEE. Trimming shortened V by 2 bases and J by 3 bases, and 14 bases separated the two germline ends. The CDR3 consists of 15 residues. CDR3 in DNA: TGTGCCAGCAGCTTATGGAGGAATTATTACACTGAAGCTTTCTTT. Encoded protein: CASSLWRNYYTEAFF.

This clonotype was counted only a few times. The chain couples TRBV20-1 to TRBJ2-1; D not certain. Germline V lookup: CDR1 DFQATT, CDR2 SNEGSKA (reference sequence). The CDR3 has 12 amino acids. The V and J ends lost 3 bases and 9 bases respectively, with 12 bases between them. CDR3 nucleotide sequence: TGCAGTGCTAGGGACCAACCGAGTGAGCAGTTCTTC. Its protein product is CSARDQPSEQFF.

This clonotype has ten or more counts. The V call is TRBV30, the J call TRBJ1-2; D gene uncertain. With 1 base removed from V and 5 bases from J, the gap between germline ends came to 20 bases. CDR1 is GTSNPN, CDR2 SVGIG, per germline (reference sequence). The CDR3 loop spans 16 amino acids. In DNA, the CDR3 is TGTGCCTGGAGTGAAACCCCGGACCCGAGGTTATATGGCTACACCTTC. Encoded protein: CAWSETPDPRLYGYTF.

Notes on this clonotype: With a much larger clone just one base away, this may be a read error. V usage is TRBV6-1 and J usage is TRBJ2-5, with D hard to call. V was clipped by 2 bases and J by 5 bases, with 6 bases between them. The CDR3 is 12 residues long. The germline V gene encodes CDR1 MNHNS and CDR2 SASEGT. This CDR3 is CASSETRETQYF. CDR3 in DNA: TGTGCCAGCAGTGAAACGCGGGAGACCCAGTACTTC.

This clonotype was observed many times. The rearrangement joins TRBV20-1 to TRBJ2-1; 9 nucleotides agree with TRBD2. V lost 0 bases to trimming and J lost 7 bases; unmatched junction nucleotides: 13. This CDR3 contains 17 residues. Germline CDR1 DFQATT, CDR2 SNEGSKA (reference sequence). CDR3 residues: CSARDGIAGGGRNEQFF. The CDR3 bases are TGCAGTGCTAGAGATGGGATCGCGGGGGGGGGTAGGAATGAGCAGTTCTTC.

The table lists this clonotype with many counts. V gene TRBV5-6 combines with J gene TRBJ1-5, with unresolved D. The CDR3 is 15 residues long. V lost 4 bases to trimming and J lost 0 bases, with 11 bases between them. Germline CDR1 is SGHDT and CDR2 is YYEEEE. CDR3 coding DNA: TGTGCCAGCAGCGCTACTGGGTCTAGCAATCAGCCCCAGCATTTT. It yields the protein CASSATGSSNQPQHF.

This clonotype was recorded at least ten times. The chain has TRBV30 and TRBJ2-5, with D perhaps matching TRBD2 (5 bases). The germline gives CDR1 GTSNPN, CDR2 SVGIG (reference sequence). This CDR3 is 15 amino acids long. V lost 2 bases, J lost 4 bases, and 17 bases lay in between. The CDR3 DNA reads as TGTGCCTGGAGTATCTGGTCGGGTGGAGGAGAGACCCAGTACTTC. Amino acids: CAWSIWSGGGETQYF.

CDR3 sequence: CASRTGPPTNEQFF. For the CDR3, the DNA is TGTGCCAGCAGAACCGGGCCCCCGACGAACGAGCAGTTCTTC. The J gene is TRBJ2-1, the V gene TRBV7-9; D remains ambiguous. CDR3 size: 14 residues. Germline V gene data show CDR1 as SEHNR and CDR2 as FQNEAQ (reference sequence). Trimming left V 6 bases short and J 10 bases short, with 19 bases between.